This T cell receptor (beta chain) was sequenced in a study of blood T cell repertoires in COVID-19. Generated by immunoSEQ multiplex PCR, the TCRdb table keeps only in-frame clones and is missing some. The sample has some 210,000 clones; roughly nine tenths are singletons. This clone was seen a single time. The sequence came from a man aged 60 to 75 who had recovered from COVID-19. The sequenced sample consisted of peripheral blood.

CDR3 protein: CASSYWGRAENTEAFF. The CDR3 nucleotides read TGTGCCAGCAGTTACTGGGGCAGGGCCGAGAACACTGAAGCTTTCTTT. The gene calls are TRBV6-6 and TRBJ1-1, with D possibly being TRBD1 (5 bases). Germline V gene lookup returns CDR1 MNHNY and CDR2 SVGAGI (reference sequence). This CDR3 has 16 amino acids. V was clipped by 1 base and J by 1 base, with 13 bases between them.